The 29 T cell receptor beta chains below come from one sample, sequenced in a study of cytomegalovirus exposure and HLA in healthy donors. 60 Vbeta and 13 Jbeta primers were used in PCR. TCRdb's table, derived via immunoSEQ multiplex PCR, lists solely in-frame clones and lacks some. The table includes fewer than 250,000 clones, roughly 80% detected once. Sequenced input: PBMCs. The receptors originated from a woman in her twenties or thirties in good health and CMV-seropositive.

J is TRBJ2-7 and V is TRBV4-1; a possible D gene is TRBD1 (5 bases). Per germline, CDR1 MGHRA and CDR2 YSYEKL. This CDR3 comprises 15 residues. Trimming pared 4 bases from V and 7 bases from J, leaving 20 bases between. The CDR3 is CASSPMELAPGEQYF. CDR3 coding DNA: TGCGCCAGCAGCCCGATGGAATTGGCACCAGGGGAGCAGTACTTC.

Only a few counts were recorded for this clone. The chain combines TRBV6-4 with TRBJ2-1; 10 nucleotides align to TRBD2. Germline CDR1 is MRHNA and CDR2 is SNTAGT. The junction had 8 bases not matched to a gene; V was cut back by 3 bases and J by 15 bases. There are 13 residues in the CDR3. The CDR3 nucleotides read TGTGCCAGCAGTGAAGACCCTAGCGGGAGTCGGTTCTTC. Encoded protein: CASSEDPSGSRFF.

The rearrangement joins TRBV28 to TRBJ2-1; 10 nucleotides agree with TRBD2. The V and J ends lost 7 bases and 8 bases, in that order; junction bases with no gene match: 11. Germline V gene data show CDR1 as MDHEN and CDR2 as SYDVKM. The CDR3 contains 15 residues. In DNA, the CDR3 is TGTGCCAGCATGGCCGGGACTAGCGTTTTTGATGAGCAGTTCTTC. It specifies CASMAGTSVFDEQFF.

Note on this clone: At the DNA level, this CDR3 is encoded by other sequences in the same sample as well. The V gene is TRBV18, the J gene TRBJ2-5, with a weak D call TRBD1 (5 bases). The V gene's germline CDR1 is KGHSH and CDR2 LQKENI. The CDR3 is 13 residues long. The V end was cut by 3 bases, the J end by 3 bases, with 8 bases between. This CDR3 reads CASSPGLEETQYF. CDR3 DNA sequence: TGTGCCAGCTCACCGGGGCTGGAAGAGACCCAGTACTTC.

This chain connects TRBV27 to TRBJ2-1, with TRBD2 as a possible D gene (6 bases). With 3 bases removed from V and 4 bases from J, the gap between germline ends came to 16 bases. From germline, CDR1 is MNHEY and CDR2 SMNVEV (reference sequence). CDR3 length: 16 amino acids. The CDR3 DNA is TGTGCCAGCAGTTTCCGGGGAGCGGGTCTTTACAATGAGCAGTTCTTC. This encodes CASSFRGAGLYNEQFF.

This clone was counted between two and nine times. The chain links TRBV7-9 to TRBJ2-1; D perhaps matches TRBD1 (5 bases). The V and J ends lost 1 base and 7 bases respectively, with 14 bases between them. Germline values: CDR1 SEHNR, CDR2 FQNEAQ (reference sequence). CDR3 length: 15 residues. CDR3 sequence: CASSLVTGPGNEQFF. The DNA of the CDR3 is TGTGCCAGCAGCTTAGTTACAGGCCCTGGGAATGAGCAGTTCTTC. Supplemented by reference TRBV7-9 and TRBJ2-1, the full variable domain reads DTGVSQNPRHKITKRGQNVTFRCDPISEHNRLYWYRQTLGQGPEFLTYFQNEAQLEKSRLLSDRFSAERPKGSFSTLEIQRTEQGDSAMYLCASSLVTGPGNEQFFGPGTRLTVL.

This clone came up once. The chain joins TRBV27 to TRBJ1-1; D is unresolved. Germline V gene lookup returns CDR1 MNHEY and CDR2 SMNVEV (reference sequence). V dropped 4 bases and J dropped 2 bases, with 8 bases sitting between them. This CDR3 contains 13 residues. The CDR3 nucleotides read TGTGCCAGCAGTTCGCTAAGTAACACTGAAGCTTTCTTT. Its translation is CASSSLSNTEAFF.

The sample holds a few counts of this clone. The J gene is TRBJ2-5, the V gene TRBV6-5, with 8 bases lining up with TRBD1. With the DNA end fitting TRBJ2-7 better, the J assignment may be wrong. The CDR3 runs to 15 residues. From germline, CDR1 is MNHEY and CDR2 SVGAGI. The CDR3 bases are TGTGCCAGCAGTTACGGCCGGGACAGGCATTACGAGCAGTACTTC. The encoded protein is CASSYGRDRHYEQYF.

Of note for this clone: This sample includes further DNA sequences coding for the same CDR3. The chain carries TRBV4-1 and TRBJ2-7; D perhaps matches TRBD2 (6 bases). The germline V and J ends were trimmed by 5 bases and 1 base, with 12 bases remaining between them. CDR1 and CDR2 (germline): MGHRA, YSYEKL. The length of the CDR3 is 14 residues. The CDR3 nucleotides read TGCGCCAGCAGCTTATTGGAGGGGTCCTACGAGCAGTACTTC. It encodes CASSLLEGSYEQYF.

The chain employs TRBV2 and TRBJ2-7; unclear D gene. CDR3 length: 12 residues. Trimming took off 4 bases at V and 5 bases at J, with 9 bases between the two ends. CDR1 is SNHLY, CDR2 FYNNEI, per germline. CDR3 in amino acids: CASSVGYHEQYF. The CDR3, as DNA: TGTGCCAGCAGTGTCGGGTACCACGAGCAGTACTTC.

The chain links TRBV7-9 to TRBJ2-7; TRBD1 matches 8 bases. CDR1 and CDR2 from the germline V gene are SEHNR and FQNEAQ (reference sequence). The CDR3 length is 16 residues. Trimming at V came to 3 bases and at J to 3 bases, leaving 10 bases not matched to a gene. CDR3 DNA sequence: TGTGCCAGCAGCTTGGAACAGGGGGTGGCCTACTACGAGCAGTACTTC. Encoded protein: CASSLEQGVAYYEQYF.

This chain connects TRBV5-3 to TRBJ2-5; 8 positions agree with TRBD2. TRBV5-3 carries the ORF label, with uncertain function. There are 16 residues in the CDR3. With V trimmed by 4 bases and J by 3 bases, 11 bases remained unmatched. Written as DNA, the CDR3 is TGTGCCAGAAGCCCGAGGGGCGGGAGGCCCAAAGAGACCCAGTACTTC. This codes for CARSPRGGRPKETQYF.

This chain joins TRBV28 and TRBJ2-5; D may be TRBD1 (6 bases). The J call is uncertain, as TRBJ2-7 better fits the DNA end. The CDR3 covers 17 residues. Germline loops: CDR1 MDHEN, CDR2 SYDVKM. CDR3 amino acids: CASSLVGAGTIFYEQYF. The CDR3 nucleotides are TGTGCCAGCAGTCTCGTGGGGGCCGGGACCATCTTTTACGAGCAGTACTTC.

V gene TRBV6-1 combines with J gene TRBJ2-5, with TRBD2 as a possible D gene (6 bases). The germline CDR1 and CDR2 sequences are MNHNS and SASEGT. This CDR3 region has 17 residues. Between the trimmed V and J ends, which lost 4 bases and 2 bases, there was a span of 20 bases. The CDR3 coding sequence is TGTGCCAGCAGTGCGCCCGGGACTCAACTGGGTCAAGAGACCCAGTACTTC. It codes for CASSAPGTQLGQETQYF.

The chain links TRBV11-2 to TRBJ2-7; 10 bases are shared with TRBD2. Trimming took 7 bases from V and 4 from J; bases not matched to a gene: 13. Germline CDR1 SGHAT, CDR2 FQNNGV. The CDR3 consists of 16 residues. This chain's CDR3 is CASTRSVLAGDYEQYF. The CDR3 nucleotides are TGTGCCAGCACCCGCTCCGTTCTAGCGGGGGATTACGAGCAGTACTTC.

The rearrangement uses TRBV2 and TRBJ2-1, with 11 nucleotides matching TRBD2. Germline lookup yields CDR1 SNHLY and CDR2 FYNNEI. The CDR3 sequence is 18 residues long. Trimming cost V 3 bases and J 0 bases; bases outside gene matches: 7. The CDR3 nucleotides read TGTGCCAGCAGTGACACTAGCGGGAGAGACACCTCCTACAATGAGCAGTTCTTC. This gives the protein CASSDTSGRDTSYNEQFF.

This clone was counted a single time. This chain uses TRBV5-1 with TRBJ1-1; 7 bases are shared with TRBD1. The CDR3 totals 14 residues. CDR1 and CDR2 (germline): SGHRS, YFSETQ. Unmatched junction bases numbered 5, after V lost 2 bases and J lost 4 bases. The CDR3 is CASSFGRGATEAFF. CDR3 bases: TGCGCCAGCAGCTTCGGCAGGGGGGCCACTGAAGCTTTCTTT.

The chain employs TRBV6-6 and TRBJ1-1; D gene uncertain. Germline CDR1 and CDR2: MNHNY and SVGAGI (reference sequence). This CDR3 has 15 amino acids. Trimming pared 2 bases from V and 4 bases from J, leaving 14 bases between. The chain's CDR3 is CASSYRAEGSTEAFF. The CDR3 nucleotides are TGTGCCAGCAGTTACCGGGCAGAGGGAAGCACTGAAGCTTTCTTT.

For the CDR3, the DNA is TGCAGCGTTGGGAGATATACTAGCGGACCCTACGAGCAGTACTTC. Amino acids: CSVGRYTSGPYEQYF. V is TRBV29-1 and J is TRBJ2-7, with 8 bases that match TRBD2. Per germline, CDR1 SQVTM and CDR2 ANQGSEA. V lost 4 bases and J lost 2; bases outside the gene matches: 10. This CDR3 is 15 amino acids long.

The chain uses TRBV28 and TRBJ2-1, with D maybe TRBD1 (5 bases). CDR3 length: 15 amino acids. V was cut by 6 bases and J by 5 bases, with 17 bases left in between. Germline V gene lookup returns CDR1 MDHEN and CDR2 SYDVKM. Written as DNA, the CDR3 is TGTGCCAGCAGGCCCGACAGAACCGATGACAATGAGCAGTTCTTC. The encoded protein is CASRPDRTDDNEQFF.

This CDR3 reads CASSPRSGPVTGELFF. CDR3 nucleotide sequence: TGTGCCAGCAGCCCGAGGAGCGGGCCTGTCACCGGGGAGCTGTTTTTT. The chain couples TRBV7-2 to TRBJ2-2; D might be TRBD2 (6 bases). Germline assignment: CDR1 SGHTA and CDR2 FQGNSA. This CDR3 region has 16 residues. Trimming removed 5 bases at V and 4 bases at J, with 17 bases between.

The V gene is TRBV6-6, the J gene TRBJ2-7; 14 positions agree with TRBD2. Germline trimming cut 0 bases from V and 7 bases from J; bases unmatched to any gene: 2. Germline V gene sequence: CDR1 MNHNY, CDR2 SVGAGI (reference sequence). The CDR3 is made up of 15 amino acids. The CDR3 sequence is CASSYSGLAGEEQYF. The CDR3 bases are TGTGCCAGCAGTTACTCGGGACTAGCGGGAGAAGAGCAGTACTTC.

The rearrangement joins TRBV28 to TRBJ2-3, with 8 bases fitting TRBD2. The junction had 5 bases not matched to a gene; V was cut back by 5 bases and J by 1 base. Looked up from germline, CDR1 is MDHEN and CDR2 is SYDVKM. The CDR3 contains 15 residues. CDR3 residues: CASSETSEGTDTQYF. The CDR3 nucleotides read TGTGCCAGCAGTGAGACTAGCGAGGGCACAGATACGCAGTATTTT. Drawing the rest from reference TRBV28 and TRBJ2-3, the complete variable domain is DVKVTQSSRYLVKRTGEKVFLECVQDMDHENMFWYRQDPGLGLRLIYFSYDVKMKEKGDIPEGYSVSREKKERFSLILESASTNQTSMYLCASSETSEGTDTQYFGPGTRLTVL.

This clone was detected a few times. The chain is built from TRBV28 and TRBJ1-1; no reliable D call. In germline, CDR1 is MDHEN, CDR2 SYDVKM. This CDR3 region has 11 residues. Trimming stripped 5 bases from V and 6 bases from J, with 7 bases between. The CDR3 coding sequence is TGTGCCAGCAGTCGGGAGGCTGAAGCTTTCTTT. Amino acid sequence: CASSREAEAFF.

The chain employs TRBV5-1 and TRBJ1-1; 9 nucleotides align to TRBD1. Germline lookup yields CDR1 SGHRS and CDR2 YFSETQ. V lost 4 bases to trimming and J lost 0 bases; unmatched junction nucleotides: 7. The length of the CDR3 is 16 residues. In DNA, the CDR3 is TGCGCCAGCAGCATCGGACAGGGGACTATGAACACTGAAGCTTTCTTT. It is translated as CASSIGQGTMNTEAFF.

The J gene is TRBJ2-3, the V gene TRBV5-1, with TRBD2 matching over 12 bases. V shed 7 bases, J shed 7 bases, and the junction held 4 bases outside the gene matches. CDR1 and CDR2 from the germline V gene are SGHRS and YFSETQ. The CDR3 totals 13 residues. The CDR3 region is CASLAGGQNTQYF. The CDR3, as DNA: TGCGCCAGCCTAGCGGGAGGGCAGAATACGCAGTATTTT.

CDR3 amino acids: CASSEIRREAYEQYF. The CDR3 DNA reads TGTGCCAGCAGTGAAATACGGCGGGAGGCCTACGAGCAGTACTTC. The J gene is TRBJ2-5, the V gene TRBV2, with 8 bases matching TRBD2. The DNA end favors TRBJ2-7, so the J call may be wrong. The CDR3 is 15 amino acids. Germline V lookup: CDR1 SNHLY, CDR2 FYNNEI.

This clone has more than one count but fewer than ten. V is TRBV6-4 and J is TRBJ2-6; D remains ambiguous. Germline V CDR1 and CDR2: MRHNA, SNTAGT. The V end lost 0 bases, the J end lost 0 bases, and 6 bases lay between the germline ends. The CDR3 has 16 residues. The CDR3 is CASSDSSSSGANVLTF. As DNA, the CDR3 is TGTGCCAGCAGTGACTCGAGTAGCTCTGGGGCCAACGTCCTGACTTTC.

The genes are TRBV5-8 and TRBJ1-5; 7 bases are a match to TRBD1. Germline CDR1 SGHTS, CDR2 YDEGEE. The J segment lost 1 base and the V segment lost 5 bases, leaving 9 bases of the junction unmatched. The CDR3 length is 16 residues. CDR3 DNA: TGTGCCAGCAGTTCGGAGACAGGGCGGAGCAATCAGCCCCAGCATTTT. Residues: CASSSETGRSNQPQHF. The full variable domain, completed using reference TRBV5-8 and TRBJ1-5, is EAGVTQSPTHLIKTRGQQATLRCSPISGHTSVYWYQQALGLGLQFLLWYDEGEERNRGNFPPRFSGRQFPNYSSELNVNALELEDSALYLCASSSETGRSNQPQHFGDGTRLSIL.